This T cell receptor (beta chain) emerged from a study of T cell responses to AZD1222 COVID-19 vaccine (dated by TCRdb to 2020 to 2022). About the investigation overall: AZD1222 recipients with second doses at about 4 weeks or about 12 weeks were pooled, because spike-specific TCR depth and breadth did not differ between schedules. A total of approximately 240 trial participants underwent TCR sequencing, of whom about 200 received two doses of AZD1222 and around 25 received two doses of the MenACWY control vaccine. Enrollment into the trials was organized by age into subgroups of 18-55, 56-69 and 70-plus years, and those subgroups contained roughly 150, 30 and 60 TCR-sequenced participants, respectively. General study outcomes and caveats: Participants were mostly white British, with more females than males. The authors suggested clonal diversity may have been underestimated. Spike-specific TCR breadth and depth rose significantly after two AZD1222 doses compared with day 0 and with MenACWY recipients. The 56-69-year group was small, and its depth increase did not reach significance, likely because of low power. Conclusions about previously exposed vaccinees are limited because only five to seven AZD1222 recipients were SARS-CoV-2 seropositive at baseline. Epitopes outside the regions mutated in the B.1.351 and B.1.1.7 variants were reportedly recognized by nearly half of the unique spike-specific TCRs. Because no samples from the day 14 peak response were available, repertoires could be characterized only after the peak T cell response. Vaccine-associated CD4 TCRs spanned the whole spike protein, with dominant responses in regions 160-218 and 743-854.

The CDR3 regions of human TCRbeta chains were analyzed by immunosequencing. Under the source paper's analysis protocol: TCRs in the repertoires were matched against a reference library of SARS-CoV-2-specific TCRs that had been generated with the MIRA antigen-specificity platform. Breadth was defined as the fraction of unique TCRs that were SARS-CoV-2-associated. Depth was defined as the fraction of total T cells that were SARS-CoV-2-associated. Using the MIRA data, every spike-specific TCR was mapped to the spike region that the TCR reacted to and assigned to either a CD4 or a CD8 class. Log10-transformed breadth and depth values were compared by one-way ANOVA with Sidak's multiple comparisons tests. As stored in TCRdb, this immuneACCESS dataset retains in-frame rearrangements with V and J assigned. A fraction of the clones does not appear; measured against another copy, unresolved V genes explain less than half of the discrepancy, and the remainder lacks a known reason. That table furnishes V, J and clone size, whereas the DNA furnished D and trimming. The sample records roughly 110,000 clones, around nine tenths of which are singletons. The ten largest make up around 12% of the sample.

To note about this clone: Its antigen target is currently unknown. No qualities accompany the bases; no much larger clone lies one base away.

Read against the paper, the sample's time point label means: baseline before first vaccination. Vaccinee samples came from UK trials COV001 and COV002, including a single-blind randomized controlled phase 2/3 trial of AZD1222 (ChAdOx1 nCoV-19) in healthy adults. For TCRbeta chain sequencing, PBMC samples from trial participants were taken at day 0 and at day 28 after the second dose. This sample comprised peripheral blood, obtained on day 0 of AZD1222 vaccination. The clonotype was recovered from an adult in good health.

The CDR3 in this case is CSVTQGAGTDTQYF. The sequence in DNA is TGCAGCGTTACACAGGGGGCTGGAACAGATACGCAGTATTTT. The V and J segments used are TRBV29-1 and TRBJ2-3, with 9 junctional bases fitting TRBD1. The CDR3 holds 14 amino acids from the cysteine to the phenylalanine. The read is trimmed to its CDR3 DNA, 42 bases read in frame from base 1. CDR1 and CDR2, looked up from the germline V gene, are SQVTM and ANQGSEA. Trimmed from V: 5 bases; trimmed from J: 3 bases; junction bases lacking a gene match: 6.